A single sample gave rise to the 25 T cell receptor beta chains below, sequenced in a study of T cells after yellow fever vaccination. TCRdb reprocessed the 5' RACE reads with MiXCR, giving one entry per CDR3 protein. Here the sample spans 200,000 to 300,000 distinct CDR3 sequences, approximately 6.8% being singletons. Source: CD4+ T cells sorted from PBMCs, taken on the day of the yellow fever booster vaccination. The source of these receptors is a man aged 30 to 45 who received the YFV17D yellow fever vaccine.

This clonotype appeared a few times. The J gene is TRBJ1-3, the V gene TRBV10-2; D is perhaps TRBD1 (5 bases). V was trimmed by 4 bases and J by 0 bases, leaving 10 bases between them. The CDR3 has 15 amino acids. In germline, CDR1 is WSHSY, CDR2 SAAADI. Here the CDR3 reads CASSAVRASGNTIYF. DNA for the CDR3: TGCGCCAGCAGTGCTGTCAGGGCCTCTGGAAACACCATATATTTT.

This clonotype was recorded many times. The chain recombines TRBV20-1 with TRBJ1-2; TRBD1 matches at 7 bases. With V trimmed by 0 bases and J by 3 bases, 1 base remained unmatched. The CDR3 has 13 amino acids. Germline V gene lookup returns CDR1 DFQATT and CDR2 SNEGSKA (reference sequence). The CDR3 nucleotides read TGCAGTGCTAGAGAGGGACAGCACTATGGCTACACCTTC. This gives the protein CSAREGQHYGYTF.

This clonotype was counted many times. The V and J genes are TRBV27 and TRBJ1-6, with D perhaps matching TRBD1 (5 bases). This CDR3 has 13 amino acids. Germline loops: CDR1 MNHEY, CDR2 SMNVEV (reference sequence). Trimming took off 9 bases at V and 3 bases at J, with 9 bases between the two ends. CDR3 region: CASRQNYNSPLHF. CDR3 DNA: TGTGCCAGTCGACAGAACTATAATTCACCCCTCCACTTT.

In this sample, this clonotype turned up a few times. The CDR3 loop is CASSLSAGGGTDTQYF. In nucleotides, the CDR3 is TGTGCCAGCAGCTTGTCGGCGGGAGGGGGCACAGATACGCAGTATTTT. V and J are TRBV5-6 and TRBJ2-3, with 9 bases fitting TRBD2. CDR1 is SGHDT and CDR2 is YYEEEE in the germline V gene. The junction had 4 bases not matched to a gene; V was cut back by 1 base and J by 1 base. This CDR3 spans 16 amino acids.

This chain joins TRBV10-3 and TRBJ1-1; no firm D call. Deletions cut 6 bases from V and 4 bases from J, with 15 bases between. The CDR3 covers 14 residues. Germline V gives CDR1 ENHRY, CDR2 SYGVKD. The CDR3 loop is CAIRRTEGSTEAFF. CDR3 nucleotide sequence: TGTGCCATCAGAAGGACCGAGGGAAGCACTGAAGCTTTCTTT.

This clonotype has only a few counts. The V call is TRBV20-1, the J call TRBJ2-1, with no clear D. This CDR3 has 14 residues. The V end lost 3 bases, the J end lost 5 bases, and 14 bases lay between the germline ends. Germline CDR1 DFQATT, CDR2 SNEGSKA (reference sequence). The CDR3 bases are TGCAGTGCTAGGTTGCAGGTCCCAGACAATGAGCAGTTCTTC. This gives the protein CSARLQVPDNEQFF.

This clonotype was picked up many times. The J gene is TRBJ2-2, the V gene TRBV6-2 or TRBV6-3; a weak D match, TRBD1 (6 bases). The V end lost 10 bases, the J end lost 4 bases, and 13 bases lay between the germline ends. CDR1 MNHEY and CDR2 SVGEGT come from the germline V gene. This CDR3 has 13 residues. The DNA for the CDR3 is TGTGCCACCAGACAGGATGGCACCGGGGAGCTGTTTTTT. It translates to CATRQDGTGELFF.

This clonotype appeared a few times. This sequence joins TRBV28 and TRBJ2-7; D is undetermined. Germline values: CDR1 MDHEN, CDR2 SYDVKM. V was cut by 7 bases and J by 1 base, with 5 bases left in between. This CDR3 has 11 residues. Here the CDR3 DNA reads TGTGCCAGCACCAAGTCCTACGAGCAGTACTTC. This gives the protein CASTKSYEQYF.

The V call is TRBV20-1, the J call TRBJ2-7, with 8 bases identical to TRBD1. The CDR3 sequence is 13 residues long. Germline trimming cut 5 bases from V and 5 bases from J; bases unmatched to any gene: 8. Looked up from germline, CDR1 is DFQATT and CDR2 is SNEGSKA (reference sequence). CDR3: CSAPQTGAHEQYF. CDR3 sequence (DNA): TGCAGTGCTCCCCAGACAGGGGCGCACGAGCAGTACTTC.

This clonotype came up a few times. V usage is TRBV6-1 and J usage is TRBJ2-3, with D possibly TRBD2 on 6 matching bases. The germline V gene has CDR1 MNHNS and CDR2 SASEGT. This CDR3 contains 18 residues. With 3 bases removed from V and 2 bases from J, the gap between germline ends came to 21 bases. The CDR3 bases are TGTGCCAGCAGTGACAGGAGCAAAGGTGGAGGGTCCACAGATACGCAGTATTTT. Translated, it gives CASSDRSKGGGSTDTQYF.

This chain uses TRBV15 with TRBJ2-7; D may match TRBD1 or TRBD2 (5 bases each). V lost 5 bases and J lost 5, with 16 bases in between. The germline CDR1 and CDR2 sequences are LNHNV and YYDKDF (reference sequence). The CDR3 consists of 14 residues. CDR3 residues: CATSRRLGDDEQYF. The DNA of the CDR3 is TGTGCCACCAGCCGTCGGCTGGGGGACGACGAGCAGTACTTC. Variable domain in full (rest from reference TRBV15 and TRBJ2-7): DAMVIQNPRYQVTQFGKPVTLSCSQTLNHNVMYWYQQKSSQAPKLLFHYYDKDFNNEADTPDNFQSRRPNTSFCFLDIRSPGLGDTAMYLCATSRRLGDDEQYFGPGTRLTVT.

In its sample, this clonotype was seen many times. This chain uses TRBV12-3 or TRBV12-4 with TRBJ2-5, with D unclear. The V gene lost 7 bases and the J gene lost 2 bases, with 11 bases spanning the gap. This CDR3 contains 13 residues. The CDR3 nucleotides read TGTGCCAGCATGATTGGGGTTCAAGAGACCCAGTACTTC. Protein product: CASMIGVQETQYF.

The chain links TRBV2 to TRBJ2-7; no reliable D call. Per germline, CDR1 SNHLY and CDR2 FYNNEI. The CDR3 is 12 amino acids. The V gene lost 6 bases and the J gene lost 4 bases, with 10 bases spanning the gap. The CDR3 region has the DNA TGTGCCAGCAGCGCACAAACTTACGAGCAGTACTTC. Translated: CASSAQTYEQYF.

This sequence joins TRBV7-9 and TRBJ1-2, with TRBD1 identical over 7 bases. The V gene's germline CDR1 is SEHNR and CDR2 FQNEAQ (reference sequence). This CDR3 has 14 residues. V was clipped by 1 base and J by 7 bases; unmatched bases: 6. CDR3: CASSLGRQGIGYTF. For the CDR3, the DNA is TGTGCCAGCAGCTTAGGCCGACAGGGTATTGGCTACACCTTC.

This clonotype has ten or more counts. This chain links TRBV7-3 with TRBJ2-7, with 7 bases that match TRBD1. Unmatched junction bases numbered 3, after V lost 0 bases and J lost 1 base. Germline V gene lookup returns CDR1 SGHTA and CDR2 FQGTGA. The CDR3 covers 15 residues. This chain's CDR3 is CASSLTRDRSYEQYF. CDR3 sequence (DNA): TGTGCCAGCAGCTTAACCCGGGACAGATCCTACGAGCAGTACTTC.

This clonotype turned up a few times. This chain connects TRBV20-1 to TRBJ2-3; tentatively, D is TRBD2 (6 bases). CDR3 length: 17 residues. The germline CDR1 and CDR2 sequences are DFQATT and SNEGSKA (reference sequence). The ends were cut back, 0 bases at V and 1 base at J, with 17 bases in the middle. The CDR3 reads CSARDVGAGRGTDTQYF. As DNA, the CDR3 is TGCAGTGCTAGAGATGTTGGGGCGGGAAGGGGCACAGATACGCAGTATTTT.

This clonotype was recorded at least ten times. The chain couples TRBV12-3 or TRBV12-4 to TRBJ1-1; TRBD1 might be the D (6 bases). The V end was cut by 1 base, the J end by 4 bases, with 13 bases between. The CDR3 has 15 residues. The CDR3 nucleotides are TGTGCCAGCAGTTTAGGGGGGGGCGGGAGCACTGAAGCTTTCTTT. Its translation: CASSLGGGGSTEAFF.

This clonotype was counted between two and nine times. V usage is TRBV20-1 and J usage is TRBJ2-1; a weak D match, TRBD1 (5 bases). The length of the CDR3 is 13 residues. With 7 bases removed from V and 0 bases from J, the gap between germline ends came to 10 bases. From germline, CDR1 is DFQATT and CDR2 SNEGSKA (reference sequence). CDR3 sequence reads: CSGDRDSYNEQFF. CDR3 in DNA: TGCAGTGGCGACAGAGACTCCTACAATGAGCAGTTCTTC.

This clonotype was seen more than once but under ten times. The chain combines TRBV5-5 with TRBJ2-1; 11 positions match TRBD2. This CDR3 is 15 amino acids long. Germline V gene sequence: CDR1 SGHKS, CDR2 YYEKEE (reference sequence). Losses at the gene ends were 2 bases for V and 4 bases for J; bases not matched to a gene: 2. CDR3: CASSLLAGVYNEQFF. DNA for the CDR3: TGTGCCAGCAGCTTACTAGCGGGGGTTTACAATGAGCAGTTCTTC.

This clonotype showed up many times. The J gene is TRBJ2-1, the V gene TRBV12-3 or TRBV12-4; 8 nucleotides align to TRBD2. The CDR3 runs to 15 residues. The V segment lost 7 bases and the J segment 10 bases; nucleotides outside the gene matches: 15. CDR3 nucleotides: TGTGCCAGCACCCCGAGGGGAGCGGGAGATCCCGAGCAGTTCTTC. It specifies CASTPRGAGDPEQFF.

At least ten counts were recorded for this clonotype. This chain connects TRBV12-3 or TRBV12-4 to TRBJ1-1; D perhaps matches TRBD1 (6 bases). Trimming shortened V by 6 bases and J by 0 bases, and 11 bases separated the two germline ends. The CDR3 has 14 residues. This CDR3 reads CASSSQGMNTEAFF. The DNA of the CDR3 is TGTGCCAGCAGCTCACAGGGCATGAACACTGAAGCTTTCTTT.

The chain uses TRBV20-1 and TRBJ2-5, with TRBD1 matching over 7 bases. V trimming: 1 base; J trimming: 5 bases; junction bases outside the gene matches: 7. Per germline, CDR1 DFQATT and CDR2 SNEGSKA (reference sequence). The CDR3 is 14 amino acids. CDR3 loop: CSARATVDRETQYF. CDR3 DNA sequence: TGCAGTGCTAGAGCAACCGTGGACAGGGAGACCCAGTACTTC.

This clonotype was seen at least ten times. The rearrangement uses TRBV12-3 or TRBV12-4 and TRBJ2-1, with TRBD1 matching over 10 bases. CDR3 size: 12 residues. The V segment lost 0 bases and the J segment 14 bases; nucleotides outside the gene matches: 1. The CDR3 DNA is TGTGCCAGCAGTTTAGCGGGGACAGGGGAGTTCTTC. The encoded protein is CASSLAGTGEFF.

This clonotype was seen a few times. The chain uses TRBV20-1 and TRBJ2-2, with TRBD2 identical over 7 bases. V trimming: 2 bases; J trimming: 7 bases; junction bases outside the gene matches: 7. CDR3 length equals 14 residues. Germline assignment: CDR1 DFQATT and CDR2 SNEGSKA (reference sequence). CDR3: CSARPSGKGGELFF. CDR3 DNA sequence: TGCAGTGCTAGACCGAGCGGGAAAGGCGGGGAGCTGTTTTTT.

The table lists this clonotype with a few counts. The rearrangement uses TRBV3-1 and TRBJ1-5; a weak D match, TRBD1 (5 bases). CDR3 size: 16 residues. Trimming pared 1 base from V and 3 bases from J, leaving 13 bases between. Per the germline V gene, CDR1 is LGHDT and CDR2 is YNNKEL (reference sequence). The CDR3 bases are TGTGCCAGCAGCCAAGCTGGAGGGGCGGTCAATCAGCCCCAGCATTTT. This sequence encodes CASSQAGGAVNQPQHF. The whole variable domain, filled in from reference TRBV3-1 and TRBJ1-5, reads DTAVSQTPKYLVTQMGNDKSIKCEQNLGHDTMYWYKQDSKKFLKIMFSYNNKELIINETVPNRFSPKSPDKAHLNLHINSLELGDSAVYFCASSQAGGAVNQPQHFGDGTRLSIL.